This T cell receptor (beta chain) emerged from a study of blood T cell repertoires in COVID-19. Study context: T cells, B-cell-depleted T cells, or PBMCs supplied cDNA or gDNA.

The germline V gene encodes CDR1 KGHSH and CDR2 LQKENI. V shed 6 bases, J shed 4 bases, and the junction held 8 bases outside the gene matches. This CDR3 contains 15 residues. Sequencing used immunoSEQ multiplex PCR; TCRdb keeps in-frame clones, though not all of them. Of approximately 210,000 clones detected, approximately 77% appear once; the ten largest clones hold 3% to 4.5%. This receptor was obtained from a woman older than 75 with acute or convalescent COVID-19. Sequencing input: peripheral blood. V gene TRBV18 combines with J gene TRBJ1-2, with 10 bases fitting TRBD1. The CDR3 loop reads CASSDLTGGPYGYTF. For the CDR3, the DNA is TGTGCCAGCTCGGACCTGACAGGGGGCCCCTATGGCTACACCTTC.